This is a list of T cell receptor beta chains from one sample in a study of cytomegalovirus exposure and HLA in healthy donors. Profiling relied on immunoSEQ multiplex PCR, and the TCRdb table lists in-frame clones only, not all of them. This table has roughly 120,000 clones, 80% appearing once. Sequencing was performed on PBMCs. The source is a man aged 30-40 years in good health and CMV-seronegative. Each CDR3 is given with its conserved first and last residue. A D gene is named only where the DNA matches it firmly. Size is stated for part of the rows, as once, few or many counts, or as a class when the clone is expanded.

v_call,d_call,j_call,clone_size,cdr3_nt,cdr3_aa
TRBV5-1,TRBD1,TRBJ2-7,.,TGCGCCAGCAGCTTGTCTCCGGGACAGGGATCCTACGAGCAGTACTTC,CASSLSPGQGSYEQYF
TRBV19,.,TRBJ2-1,.,TGTGCCAGTAAGCTTCAGACTACCAGTGAGCAGTTCTTC,CASKLQTTSEQFF
TRBV5-4,TRBD1,TRBJ1-2,once,TGTGCCAGCAGCTGGGGACAGCTTAACTATGGCTACACCTTC,CASSWGQLNYGYTF
TRBV19,.,TRBJ2-3,.,TGTGCCAGTAGACGGGACATAGCGATCATAGATACGCAGTATTTT,CASRRDIAIIDTQYF
TRBV11-2,TRBD1,TRBJ2-5,few,TGTGCCAGCAGCCAGCTAGGGACAGGCGGTGGAGAGACCCAGTACTTC,CASSQLGTGGGETQYF
TRBV30,.,TRBJ1-5,few,TGTGCCTGGGGGAGAAATCAGCCCCAGCATTTT,CAWGRNQPQHF
TRBV6-1,.,TRBJ2-7,.,TGTGCCAGCAGTGAAGCCGCCCCCCCGAGCTCCTACGAGCAGTACTTC,CASSEAAPPSSYEQYF
TRBV6-5,.,TRBJ1-6,.,TGTGCCAGCAGTACGGGAGGTAATTCACCCCTCCACTTT,CASSTGGNSPLHF
TRBV19,.,TRBJ1-2,few,TGTGCCGCGGGAACCTATGGCTACACCTTC,CAAGTYGYTF
TRBV28,TRBD2,TRBJ2-7,.,TGTGCCAGCACCACTGGTGCGGGGGGATCCTACGAGCAGTACTTC,CASTTGAGGSYEQYF
TRBV27,.,TRBJ2-7,.,TGTGCCAGCAGTTTAGGCAGGTACGCCTACGAGCAGTACTTC,CASSLGRYAYEQYF
TRBV6-1,TRBD2,TRBJ2-1,.,TGTGCCAGCAGTGAATCGGTTAGCGGGAACTCCTACAATGAGCAGTTCTTC,CASSESVSGNSYNEQFF
TRBV5-1,.,TRBJ2-5,.,TGCGCCAGCAGCTTGGAGGTAGACGGGGAGACCCAGTACTTC,CASSLEVDGETQYF
TRBV9,TRBD2,TRBJ2-2,.,TGTGCCAGCACGGTCCAGCGGGAAAACACCGGGGAGCTGTTTTTT,CASTVQRENTGELFF
TRBV7-2,.,TRBJ2-1,.,TGTGCCAGCAGCCCTCGGCGGAGAGACTACAATGAGCAGTTCTTC,CASSPRRRDYNEQFF
TRBV27,TRBD2,TRBJ2-7,.,TGTGCCAGCAGGACTAGCGGGGAACCTACCTACGAGCAGTACTTC,CASRTSGEPTYEQYF
TRBV28,TRBD1,TRBJ1-4,.,TGTGCCAGCAGTACGACAGGGGAGGATGAAAAACTGTTTTTT,CASSTTGEDEKLFF
TRBV4-2,TRBD2,TRBJ2-1,once,TGTGCCAGCAGCCAAGATGAGCCTAGCGGGAGGTGGGGGGAGGACAATGAGCAGTTCTTC,CASSQDEPSGRWGEDNEQFF
TRBV5-4,TRBD2,TRBJ2-3,.,TGTGCCAGCAGCTTGGCCGGGCGCGGGAGGTCGACAGATACGCAGTATTTT,CASSLAGRGRSTDTQYF
TRBV11-2,TRBD2,TRBJ2-7,.,TGTGCCAGCGGGGACGGGGGGGAGCAGTACTTC,CASGDGGEQYF
TRBV19,TRBD2,TRBJ2-7,.,TGTGCCAGTAGTCTATTGGAACGGGGGGACTTCTCCTACGAGCAGTACTTC,CASSLLERGDFSYEQYF
TRBV4-3,TRBD2,TRBJ2-7,.,TGCGCCAGCAGCCAGGGAAGGACTAGCGGGAGTGTGTACGAGCAGTACTTC,CASSQGRTSGSVYEQYF
TRBV28,TRBD1,TRBJ2-1,.,TGTGCCAGCAGTTTTAGGGGACAGGGGTACAATGAGCAGTTCTTC,CASSFRGQGYNEQFF
TRBV29-1,.,TRBJ2-7,.,TGCAGCGTTGATCTGATTGGCTCGGGCGAGCAGTACTTC,CSVDLIGSGEQYF
TRBV18,TRBD2,TRBJ2-3,.,TGTGCCAGCTCACCTGGACTAGCGGGAAACACAGATACGCAGTATTTT,CASSPGLAGNTDTQYF
TRBV14,.,TRBJ2-5,.,TGTGCCAGCAGCCAAGATGTTGGCTTCGACTGGCAAGAGACCCAGTACTTC,CASSQDVGFDWQETQYF
TRBV5-1,.,TRBJ1-5,once,TGCGCCAGCAGCTTGGATAGTTTTAGCAATCAGCCCCAGCATTTT,CASSLDSFSNQPQHF
TRBV7-7,TRBD2,TRBJ2-5,.,TGTGCTAGCAGCTCGTGGCCTAGCGGCCACCAAGAGACCCAGTACTTC,CASSSWPSGHQETQYF
TRBV5-8,TRBD1,TRBJ1-5,.,TGTGCCAGCAGCTTGCCCGCAGACAGGGAAAATCAGCCCCAGCATTTT,CASSLPADRENQPQHF
TRBV27,.,TRBJ1-4,.,TGTGCCAGCAGTCCGCAGGGTTATGAAAAACTGTTTTTT,CASSPQGYEKLFF
TRBV5-6,.,TRBJ1-2,few,TGTGCCAGCAGCTTGGACACGATTAACTATGGCTACACCTTC,CASSLDTINYGYTF
TRBV28,.,TRBJ1-1,.,TGTGCCAGCAGAGGGGCGAACACTGAAGCTTTCTTT,CASRGANTEAFF
TRBV28,TRBD2,TRBJ2-2,.,TGTGCCAGCAAAGGGTGGGAGGGGAGAGACACCGGGGAGCTGTTTTTT,CASKGWEGRDTGELFF
TRBV2,.,TRBJ1-1,.,TGTGCCAGCAGTGAATGGGCAGGCCACACTGAAGCTTTCTTT,CASSEWAGHTEAFF
TRBV7-2,TRBD2,TRBJ2-4,.,TGTGCCAGCAGCTTTAGCGGGAGGGCCCCTGGGGAGGGGGGTATTCAGTACTTC,CASSFSGRAPGEGGIQYF
TRBV15,TRBD2,TRBJ2-1,.,TGTGCCACCAGCAGACGGACTAGCGGGAGTAATGAGCAGTTCTTC,CATSRRTSGSNEQFF
TRBV19,TRBD2,TRBJ2-1,.,TGTGCCAGTAGCTTCGGACTAGCGGCGGACAATGAGCAGTTCTTC,CASSFGLAADNEQFF
TRBV14,.,TRBJ2-7,.,TGTGCCAGCAGAGCAAAGGAACAGTCCTACGAGCAGTACTTC,CASRAKEQSYEQYF
TRBV2,.,TRBJ2-7,.,TGTGCCAGCAAGGGGGACGGGGACTACGAGCGGCAGTACTTC,CASKGDGDYERQYF
TRBV27,TRBD1,TRBJ2-2,.,TGTGCCAGCAGTCCACGACAGGGCCAGACGACCGGGGAGCTGTTTTTT,CASSPRQGQTTGELFF